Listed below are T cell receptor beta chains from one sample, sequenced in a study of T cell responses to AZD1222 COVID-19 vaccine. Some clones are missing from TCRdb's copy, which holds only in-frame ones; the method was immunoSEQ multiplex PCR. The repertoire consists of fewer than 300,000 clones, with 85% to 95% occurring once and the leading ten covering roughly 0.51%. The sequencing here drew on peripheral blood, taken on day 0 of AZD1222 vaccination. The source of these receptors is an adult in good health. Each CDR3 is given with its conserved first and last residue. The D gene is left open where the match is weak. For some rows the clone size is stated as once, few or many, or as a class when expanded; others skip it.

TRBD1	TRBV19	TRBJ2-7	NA	CASSADRALREQYF	TGTGCCAGTAGTGCTGACAGGGCCTTGCGCGAGCAGTACTTC
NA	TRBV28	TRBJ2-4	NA	CASRDSTAKNIQYF	TGTGCCAGCAGGGACTCGACAGCCAAAAACATTCAGTACTTC
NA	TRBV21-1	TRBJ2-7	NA	CASSKRQGYEQYF	TGTGCCAGCAGCAAAAGGCAGGGCTACGAGCAGTACTTC
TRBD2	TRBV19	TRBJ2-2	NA	CASSLPPAGETGELFF	TGTGCCAGTAGCCTTCCCCCGGCGGGAGAGACCGGGGAGCTGTTTTTT
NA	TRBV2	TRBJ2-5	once	CASVRGGGLGETQYF	TGTGCCAGCGTGCGTGGCGGGGGCTTAGGAGAGACCCAGTACTTC
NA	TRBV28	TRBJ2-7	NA	CASSPRVRFYEQYF	TGTGCCAGCAGTCCCCGGGTCAGATTCTACGAGCAGTACTTC
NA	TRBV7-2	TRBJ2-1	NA	CASSLVGVYNEQFF	TGTGCCAGCAGCTTGGTGGGGGTATACAATGAGCAGTTCTTC
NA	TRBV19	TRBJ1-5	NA	CASSTPVAGGRPQHF	TGTGCCAGTAGTACGCCGGTGGCAGGCGGGCGGCCCCAGCATTTT
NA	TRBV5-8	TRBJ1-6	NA	CASSLGPRWGSPLHF	TGTGCCAGCAGCTTGGGGCCTAGGTGGGGCTCACCCCTCCACTTT
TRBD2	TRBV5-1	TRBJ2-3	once	CASSPERGGRDTQYF	TGCGCCAGCAGCCCAGAGCGGGGGGGCAGAGATACGCAGTATTTT
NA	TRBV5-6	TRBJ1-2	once	CASSLSGGYGYTF	TGTGCCAGCAGCTTATCGGGGGGCTATGGCTACACCTTC
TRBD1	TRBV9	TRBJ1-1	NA	CASSVAPRGTEAFF	TGTGCCAGCAGCGTAGCCCCCAGGGGGACTGAAGCTTTCTTT
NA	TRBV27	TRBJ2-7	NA	CASSPGAGRVEQYF	TGTGCCAGCAGTCCTGGGGCAGGGCGAGTAGAGCAGTACTTC
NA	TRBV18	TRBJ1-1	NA	CASSNGAPTEAFF	TGTGCCAGCTCAAATGGGGCCCCCACTGAAGCTTTCTTT
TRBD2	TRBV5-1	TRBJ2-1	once	CASSSGTSGTNEQFF	TGCGCCAGCAGCTCCGGGACTAGCGGGACCAATGAGCAGTTCTTC
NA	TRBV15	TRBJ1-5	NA	CATSRGVGGNQPQHF	TGTGCCACCAGCAGAGGCGTTGGGGGCAATCAGCCCCAGCATTTT
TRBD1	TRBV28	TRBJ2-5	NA	CASSQDRLQETQYF	TGTGCCAGCAGTCAGGACAGGCTCCAAGAGACCCAGTACTTC
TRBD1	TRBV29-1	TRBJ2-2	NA	CSVGTGGTGELFF	TGCAGCGTTGGGACAGGGGGCACCGGGGAGCTGTTTTTT
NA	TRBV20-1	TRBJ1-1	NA	CSASTGAYTEAFF	TGCAGTGCTAGTACGGGGGCGTACACTGAAGCTTTCTTT
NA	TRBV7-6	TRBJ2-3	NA	CASSPRLAGTDTQYF	TGTGCCAGCAGCCCCCGGCTAGCAGGCACAGATACGCAGTATTTT
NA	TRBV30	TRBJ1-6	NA	CAWSEGDGVSPLHF	TGTGCCTGGAGCGAGGGGGACGGAGTTTCACCCCTCCACTTT
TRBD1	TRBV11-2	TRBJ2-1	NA	CASEGDRSYNEQFF	TGTGCCAGCGAGGGGGACAGGAGCTACAATGAGCAGTTCTTC
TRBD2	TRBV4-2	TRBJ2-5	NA	CASSQDLAGVSETQYF	TGTGCCAGCAGCCAAGATCTAGCGGGAGTTTCGGAGACCCAGTACTTC
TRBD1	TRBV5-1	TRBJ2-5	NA	CASSPGLTGDGETQYF	TGCGCCAGCAGCCCTGGCCTGACAGGGGACGGAGAGACCCAGTACTTC
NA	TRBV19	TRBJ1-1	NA	CASSMGRWGFPEAFF	TGTGCCAGTAGTATGGGCCGGTGGGGGTTCCCTGAAGCTTTCTTT
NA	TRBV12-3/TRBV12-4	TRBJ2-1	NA	CASSFKEGGEQFF	TGTGCCAGCAGTTTTAAGGAGGGAGGTGAGCAGTTCTTC
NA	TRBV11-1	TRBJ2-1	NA	CASSFQGWSYNEQFF	TGTGCCAGCAGCTTCCAGGGTTGGTCCTACAATGAGCAGTTCTTC
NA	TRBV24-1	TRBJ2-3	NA	CATSDPVPDTQYF	TGTGCCACCAGTGATCCCGTCCCAGATACGCAGTATTTT
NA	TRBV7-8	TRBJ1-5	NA	CASSRRGLNQPQHF	TGTGCCAGCAGCCGACGGGGGCTTAATCAGCCCCAGCATTTT
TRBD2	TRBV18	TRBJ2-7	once	CASSPSLAGSYEQYF	TGTGCCAGCTCACCTAGCCTAGCGGGATCCTACGAGCAGTACTTC
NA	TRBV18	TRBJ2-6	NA	CASSQGYSGANVLTF	TGTGCCAGCTCTCAGGGTTACTCTGGGGCCAACGTCCTGACTTTC
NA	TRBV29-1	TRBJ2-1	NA	CSVVGANNEQFF	TGCAGCGTTGTCGGGGCCAACAATGAGCAGTTCTTC
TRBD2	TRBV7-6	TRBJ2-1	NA	CASSLGPAGGPSYNEQFF	TGTGCCAGCAGCTTAGGGCCGGCGGGGGGGCCCTCTTACAATGAGCAGTTCTTC
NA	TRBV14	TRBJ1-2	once	CASSPGITAYGYTF	TGTGCCAGCAGCCCGGGTATTACGGCGTATGGCTACACCTTC
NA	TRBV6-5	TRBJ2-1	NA	CASSYDRYNEQFF	TGTGCCAGCAGTTATGACCGTTACAATGAGCAGTTCTTC
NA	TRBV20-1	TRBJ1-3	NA	CSASAEESYSGNTIYF	TGCAGTGCTAGTGCGGAAGAATCGTACTCTGGAAACACCATATATTTT
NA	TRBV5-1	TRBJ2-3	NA	CASSLNLDSTDTQYF	TGCGCCAGCAGCTTGAATCTAGATAGCACAGATACGCAGTATTTT
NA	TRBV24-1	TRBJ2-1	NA	CATSDFSHNEQFF	TGTGCCACCAGTGATTTCTCCCACAATGAGCAGTTCTTC
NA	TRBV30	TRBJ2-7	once	CAWSFALSSYEQYF	TGTGCCTGGAGCTTTGCACTGAGCTCCTACGAGCAGTACTTC
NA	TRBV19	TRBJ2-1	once	CASMDKGSGSYNEQFF	TGTGCCAGTATGGACAAGGGGAGCGGCTCCTACAATGAGCAGTTCTTC
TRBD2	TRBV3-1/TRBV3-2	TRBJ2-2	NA	CASSLSSGRGGELFF	TGTGCCAGCAGCCTCTCGTCAGGGAGGGGCGGGGAGCTGTTTTTT
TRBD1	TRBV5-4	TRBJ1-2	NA	CASSPDRSGYTF	TGTGCCAGCAGTCCGGACAGGAGTGGCTACACCTTC
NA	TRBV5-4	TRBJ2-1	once	CASTHKGGGRDEQFF	TGTGCCAGCACTCACAAGGGGGGGGGCCGTGATGAGCAGTTCTTC
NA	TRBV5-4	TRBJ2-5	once	CASSFGGAVQETQYF	TGTGCCAGCAGCTTCGGCGGGGCGGTTCAAGAGACCCAGTACTTC
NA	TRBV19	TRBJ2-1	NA	CASSGSNYNEQFF	TGTGCCAGTAGTGGCAGCAACTACAATGAGCAGTTCTTC
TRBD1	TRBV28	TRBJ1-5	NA	CASSLRGQGNQPQHF	TGTGCCAGCAGTTTAAGGGGACAGGGAAATCAGCCCCAGCATTTT
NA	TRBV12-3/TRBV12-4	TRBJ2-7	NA	CASTLSWGYEQYF	TGTGCCAGCACCCTGAGTTGGGGCTACGAGCAGTACTTC
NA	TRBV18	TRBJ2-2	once	CASSPPGRGDPGELFF	TGTGCCAGCTCACCACCAGGTCGGGGTGACCCCGGGGAGCTGTTTTTT